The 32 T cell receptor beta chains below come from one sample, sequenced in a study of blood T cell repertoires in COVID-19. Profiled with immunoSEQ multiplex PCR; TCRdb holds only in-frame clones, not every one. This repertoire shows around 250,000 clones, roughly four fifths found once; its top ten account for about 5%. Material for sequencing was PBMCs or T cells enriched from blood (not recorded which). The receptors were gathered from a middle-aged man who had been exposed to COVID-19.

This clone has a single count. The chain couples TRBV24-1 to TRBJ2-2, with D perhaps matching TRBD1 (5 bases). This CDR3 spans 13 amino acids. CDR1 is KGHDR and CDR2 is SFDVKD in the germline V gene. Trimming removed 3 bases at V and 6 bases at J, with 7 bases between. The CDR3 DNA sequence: TGTGCCACCAGTGATGAAGGGGCCGGGGAGCTGTTTTTT. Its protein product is CATSDEGAGELFF.

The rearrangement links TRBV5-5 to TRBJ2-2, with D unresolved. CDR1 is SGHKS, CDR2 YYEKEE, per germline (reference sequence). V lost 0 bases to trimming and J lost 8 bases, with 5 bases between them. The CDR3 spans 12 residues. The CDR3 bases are TGTGCCAGCAGCTTGGCGTTAGGGGAGCTGTTTTTT. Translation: CASSLALGELFF.

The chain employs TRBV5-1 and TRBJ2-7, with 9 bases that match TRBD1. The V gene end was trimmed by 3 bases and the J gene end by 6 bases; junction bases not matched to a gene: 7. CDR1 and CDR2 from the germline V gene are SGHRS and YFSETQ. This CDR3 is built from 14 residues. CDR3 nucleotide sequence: TGCGCCAGCAGCTGGGGACAGGGTGGGTCCGAGCAGTACTTC. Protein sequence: CASSWGQGGSEQYF.

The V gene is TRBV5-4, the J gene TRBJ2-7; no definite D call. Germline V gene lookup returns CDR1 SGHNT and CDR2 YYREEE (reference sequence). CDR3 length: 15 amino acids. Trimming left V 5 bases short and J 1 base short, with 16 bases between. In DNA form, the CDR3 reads TGTGCCAGCAGATTTGGCCTCCCCATGTCCTACGAGCAGTACTTC. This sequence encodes CASRFGLPMSYEQYF.

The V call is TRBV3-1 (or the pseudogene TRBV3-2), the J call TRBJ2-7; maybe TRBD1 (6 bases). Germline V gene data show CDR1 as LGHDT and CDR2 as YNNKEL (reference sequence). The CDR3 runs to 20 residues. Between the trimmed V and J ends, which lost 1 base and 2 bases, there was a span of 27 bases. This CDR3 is CASSQAPGPIRTATTYEQYF. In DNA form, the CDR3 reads TGTGCCAGCAGCCAAGCTCCCGGCCCCATACGGACAGCGACTACCTACGAGCAGTACTTC.

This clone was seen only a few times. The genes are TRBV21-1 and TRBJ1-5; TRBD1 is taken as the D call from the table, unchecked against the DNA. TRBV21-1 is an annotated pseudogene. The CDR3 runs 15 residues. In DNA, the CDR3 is TGTGCCAGCAGCAAGGGACAGGGGTTAGGTCAGCCCCAGCATTTT. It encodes CASSKGQGLGQPQHF.

CDR3 loop: CASSAREGVTEAFF. The CDR3 DNA sequence: TGTGCCAGCAGTGCGCGGGAGGGGGTGACTGAAGCTTTCTTT. The V and J genes are TRBV6-4 and TRBJ1-1, with D possibly matching TRBD1 (6 bases). V lost 4 bases to trimming and J lost 5 bases, with 14 bases between them. The CDR3 consists of 14 residues. The V gene's germline CDR1 is MRHNA and CDR2 SNTAGT.

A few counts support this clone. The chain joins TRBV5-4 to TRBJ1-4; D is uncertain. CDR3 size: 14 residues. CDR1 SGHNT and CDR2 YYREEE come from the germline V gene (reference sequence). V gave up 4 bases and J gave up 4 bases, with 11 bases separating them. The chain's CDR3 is CASSLSWSNEKLFF. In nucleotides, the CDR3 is TGTGCCAGCAGCCTCAGCTGGAGTAATGAAAAACTGTTTTTT.

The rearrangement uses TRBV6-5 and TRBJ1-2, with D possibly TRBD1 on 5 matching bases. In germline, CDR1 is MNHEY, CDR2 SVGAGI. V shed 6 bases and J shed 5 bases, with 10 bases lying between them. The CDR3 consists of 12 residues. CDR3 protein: CASSPGPYGYTF. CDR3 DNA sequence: TGTGCCAGCAGCCCAGGGCCTTATGGCTACACCTTC.

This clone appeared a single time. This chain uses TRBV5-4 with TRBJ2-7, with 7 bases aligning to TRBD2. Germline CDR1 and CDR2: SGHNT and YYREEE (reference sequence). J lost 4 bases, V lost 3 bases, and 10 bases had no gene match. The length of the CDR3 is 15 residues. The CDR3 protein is CASSWGDLGGYEQYF. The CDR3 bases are TGTGCCAGCAGCTGGGGGGACCTCGGGGGGTACGAGCAGTACTTC.

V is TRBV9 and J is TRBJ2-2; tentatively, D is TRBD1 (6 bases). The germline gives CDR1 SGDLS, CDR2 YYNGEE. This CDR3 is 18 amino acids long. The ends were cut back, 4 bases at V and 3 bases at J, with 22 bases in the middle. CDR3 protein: CASSKTTITGTHTGELFF. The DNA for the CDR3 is TGTGCCAGCAGCAAGACAACCATAACCGGGACACACACCGGGGAGCTGTTTTTT.

The chain's CDR3 is CASSPRADQNYGYTF. Here the CDR3 DNA reads TGTGCCAGCTCACCCAGGGCAGACCAAAACTATGGCTACACCTTC. The chain employs TRBV18 and TRBJ1-2, with a tentative D call TRBD1 (5 bases). Looked up from germline, CDR1 is KGHSH and CDR2 is LQKENI. The CDR3 runs 15 residues. Trimming took 3 bases from V and 2 from J, leaving 13 bases between them.

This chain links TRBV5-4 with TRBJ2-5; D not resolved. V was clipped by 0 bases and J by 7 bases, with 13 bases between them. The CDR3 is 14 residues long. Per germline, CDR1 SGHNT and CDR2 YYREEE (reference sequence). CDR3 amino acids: CASSLDNSPRTQYF. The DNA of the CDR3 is TGTGCCAGCAGCTTGGATAATAGCCCCAGGACCCAGTACTTC.

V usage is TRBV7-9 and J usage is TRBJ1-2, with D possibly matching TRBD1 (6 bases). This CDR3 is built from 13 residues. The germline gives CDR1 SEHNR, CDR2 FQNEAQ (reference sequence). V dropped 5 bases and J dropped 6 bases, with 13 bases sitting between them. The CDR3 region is CASSPPGDNGYTF. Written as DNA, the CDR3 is TGTGCCAGCAGCCCCCCCGGGGACAATGGCTACACCTTC.

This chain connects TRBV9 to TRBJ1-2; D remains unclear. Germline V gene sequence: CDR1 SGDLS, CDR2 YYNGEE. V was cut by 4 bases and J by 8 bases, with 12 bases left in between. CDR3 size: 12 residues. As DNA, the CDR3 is TGTGCCAGCAGCTCCCAGGTTGGGGGCTACACCTTC. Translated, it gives CASSSQVGGYTF.

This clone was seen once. CDR3 region: CASSPDGGAGGLNLGELFF. The CDR3 DNA is TGTGCCAGCAGCCCCGATGGAGGGGCGGGAGGGCTCAATTTAGGGGAGCTGTTTTTT. The J gene is TRBJ2-2, the V gene TRBV3-1 (or the pseudogene TRBV3-2), with 9 bases matching TRBD2. The germline CDR1 and CDR2 sequences are LGHDT and YNNKEL (reference sequence). This CDR3 has 19 residues. Germline trimming cut 4 bases from V and 8 bases from J; bases unmatched to any gene: 20.

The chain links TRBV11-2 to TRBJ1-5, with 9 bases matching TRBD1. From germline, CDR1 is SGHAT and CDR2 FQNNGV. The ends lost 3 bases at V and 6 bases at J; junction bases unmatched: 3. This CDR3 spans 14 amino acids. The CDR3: CASSLGTGIQPQHF. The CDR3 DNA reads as TGTGCCAGCAGCTTGGGGACAGGGATTCAGCCCCAGCATTTT.

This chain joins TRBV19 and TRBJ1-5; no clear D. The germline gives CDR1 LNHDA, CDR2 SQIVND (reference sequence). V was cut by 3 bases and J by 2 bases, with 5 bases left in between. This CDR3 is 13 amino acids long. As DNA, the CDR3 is TGTGCCAGTAGTATTTCGGGCAATCAGCCCCAGCATTTT. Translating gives CASSISGNQPQHF.

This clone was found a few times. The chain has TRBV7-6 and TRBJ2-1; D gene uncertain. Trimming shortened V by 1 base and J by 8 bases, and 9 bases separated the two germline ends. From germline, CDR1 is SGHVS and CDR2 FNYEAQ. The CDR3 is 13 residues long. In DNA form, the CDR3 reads TGTGCCAGCAGCTTAGGGCCCCTCGATGAGCAGTTCTTC. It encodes CASSLGPLDEQFF. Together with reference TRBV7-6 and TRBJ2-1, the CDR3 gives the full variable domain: GAGVSQSPRYKVTKRGQDVALRCDPISGHVSLYWYRQALGQGPEFLTYFNYEAQQDKSGLPNDRFSAERPEGSISTLTIQRTEQRDSAMYRCASSLGPLDEQFFGPGTRLTVL.

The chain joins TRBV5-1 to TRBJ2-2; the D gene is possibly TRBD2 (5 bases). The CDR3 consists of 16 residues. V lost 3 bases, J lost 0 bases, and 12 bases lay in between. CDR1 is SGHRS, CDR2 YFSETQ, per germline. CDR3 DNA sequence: TGCGCCAGCAGCTGGGCCGGGAACTCGAACACCGGGGAGCTGTTTTTT. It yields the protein CASSWAGNSNTGELFF. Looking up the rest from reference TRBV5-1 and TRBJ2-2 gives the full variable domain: KAGVTQTPRYLIKTRGQQVTLSCSPISGHRSVSWYQQTPGQGLQFLFEYFSETQRNKGNFPGRFSGRQFSNSRSEMNVSTLELGDSALYLCASSWAGNSNTGELFFGEGSRLTVL.

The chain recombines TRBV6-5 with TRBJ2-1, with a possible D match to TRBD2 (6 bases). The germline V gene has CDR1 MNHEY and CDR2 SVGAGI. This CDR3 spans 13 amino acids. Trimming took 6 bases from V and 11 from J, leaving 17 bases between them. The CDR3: CASSQLAGYQQFF. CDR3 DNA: TGTGCCAGCAGCCAACTTGCGGGGTATCAGCAGTTCTTC.

The chain's CDR3 is CASSLALGTSNEQFF. The CDR3 coding sequence is TGTGCCAGCAGCTTAGCCTTAGGGACTAGCAATGAGCAGTTCTTC. The chain combines TRBV11-2 with TRBJ2-1; 8 positions agree with TRBD2. CDR3 length equals 15 residues. V lost 1 base and J lost 6; bases outside the gene matches: 5. In germline, CDR1 is SGHAT, CDR2 FQNNGV.

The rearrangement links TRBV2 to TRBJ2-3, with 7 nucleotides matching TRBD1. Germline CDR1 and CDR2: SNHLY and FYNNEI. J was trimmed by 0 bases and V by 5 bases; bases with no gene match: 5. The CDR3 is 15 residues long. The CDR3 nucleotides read TGTGCCAGCAGTCGCACAGGGGAAAGCACAGATACGCAGTATTTT. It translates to CASSRTGESTDTQYF.

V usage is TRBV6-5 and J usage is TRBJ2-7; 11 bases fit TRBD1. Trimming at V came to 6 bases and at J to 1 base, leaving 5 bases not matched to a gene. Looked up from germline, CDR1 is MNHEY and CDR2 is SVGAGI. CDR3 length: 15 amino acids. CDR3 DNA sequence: TGTGCCAGCAGGGGGACAGGGGGTTATTCCTACGAGCAGTACTTC. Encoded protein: CASRGTGGYSYEQYF.

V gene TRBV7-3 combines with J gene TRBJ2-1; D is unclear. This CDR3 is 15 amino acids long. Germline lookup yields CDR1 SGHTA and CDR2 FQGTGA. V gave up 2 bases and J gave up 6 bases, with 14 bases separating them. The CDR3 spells CASSLSSSVVNEQFF. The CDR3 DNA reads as TGTGCCAGCAGCTTATCTTCTTCCGTAGTCAATGAGCAGTTCTTC.

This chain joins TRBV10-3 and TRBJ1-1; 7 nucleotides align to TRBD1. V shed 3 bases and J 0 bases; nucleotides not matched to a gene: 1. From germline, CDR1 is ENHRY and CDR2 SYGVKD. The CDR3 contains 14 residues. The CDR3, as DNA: TGTGCCATCAGTGAAGACAGGGTGAACACTGAAGCTTTCTTT. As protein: CAISEDRVNTEAFF.

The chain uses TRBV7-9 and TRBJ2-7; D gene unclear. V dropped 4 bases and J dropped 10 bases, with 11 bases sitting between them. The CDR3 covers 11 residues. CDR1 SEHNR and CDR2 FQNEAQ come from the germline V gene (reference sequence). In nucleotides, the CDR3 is TGTGCCAGCAGCTCCGGGTCCAACCAGTACTTC. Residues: CASSSGSNQYF. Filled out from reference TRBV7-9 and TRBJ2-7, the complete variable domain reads DTGVSQNPRHKITKRGQNVTFRCDPISEHNRLYWYRQTLGQGPEFLTYFQNEAQLEKSRLLSDRFSAERPKGSFSTLEIQRTEQGDSAMYLCASSSGSNQYFGPGTRLTVT.

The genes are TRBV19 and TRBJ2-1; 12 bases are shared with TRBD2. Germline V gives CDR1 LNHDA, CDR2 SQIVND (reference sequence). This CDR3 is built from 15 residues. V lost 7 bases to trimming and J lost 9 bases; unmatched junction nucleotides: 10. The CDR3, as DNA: TGTGCCAGTACCATCCGGCGGGGACTAGCGGGTGAGCAGTTCTTC. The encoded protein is CASTIRRGLAGEQFF.

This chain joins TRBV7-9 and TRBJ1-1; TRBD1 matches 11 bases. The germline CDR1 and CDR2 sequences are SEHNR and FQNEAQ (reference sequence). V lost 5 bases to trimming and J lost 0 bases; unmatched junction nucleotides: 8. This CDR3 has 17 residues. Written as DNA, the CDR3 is TGTGCCAGCAGCCCTCGGACAGGGGGCGCCCTGAACACTGAAGCTTTCTTT. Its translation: CASSPRTGGALNTEAFF.

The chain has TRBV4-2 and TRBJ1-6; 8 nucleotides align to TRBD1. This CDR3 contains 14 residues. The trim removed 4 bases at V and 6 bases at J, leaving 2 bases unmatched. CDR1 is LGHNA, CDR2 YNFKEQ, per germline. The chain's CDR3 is CASSPGQGNSPLHF. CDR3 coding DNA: TGTGCCAGCAGCCCCGGACAGGGTAATTCACCCCTCCACTTT.

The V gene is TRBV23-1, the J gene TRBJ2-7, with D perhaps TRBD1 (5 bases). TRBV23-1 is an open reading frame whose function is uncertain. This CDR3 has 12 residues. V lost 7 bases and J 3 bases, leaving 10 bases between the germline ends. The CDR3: CASILDSYEQYF. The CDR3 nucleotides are TGCGCCAGCATTTTAGACAGCTACGAGCAGTACTTC.

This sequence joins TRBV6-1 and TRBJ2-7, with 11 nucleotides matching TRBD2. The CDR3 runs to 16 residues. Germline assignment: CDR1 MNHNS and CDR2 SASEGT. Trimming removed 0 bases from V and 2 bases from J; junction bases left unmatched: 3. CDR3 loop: CASSEALAGGAYEQYF. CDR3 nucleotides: TGTGCCAGCAGTGAAGCGCTAGCGGGAGGAGCCTACGAGCAGTACTTC.